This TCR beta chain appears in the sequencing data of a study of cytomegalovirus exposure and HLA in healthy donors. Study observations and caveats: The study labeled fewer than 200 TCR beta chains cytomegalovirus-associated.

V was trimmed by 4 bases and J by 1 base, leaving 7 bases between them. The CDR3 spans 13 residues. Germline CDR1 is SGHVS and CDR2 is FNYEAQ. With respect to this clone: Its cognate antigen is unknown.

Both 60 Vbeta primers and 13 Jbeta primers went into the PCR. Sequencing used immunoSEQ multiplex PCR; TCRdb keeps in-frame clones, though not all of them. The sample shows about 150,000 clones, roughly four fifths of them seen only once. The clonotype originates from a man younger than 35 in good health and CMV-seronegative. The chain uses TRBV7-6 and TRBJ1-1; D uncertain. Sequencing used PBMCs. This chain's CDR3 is CASSWAPNTEAFF. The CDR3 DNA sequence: TGTGCCAGCAGCTGGGCCCCGAACACTGAAGCTTTCTTT.